This is a list of T cell receptor beta chains from one sample in a study of spatial heterogeneity in lung cancer. From the 5' RACE reads, TCRdb called clonotypes with MiXCR, one entry per CDR3 protein. The profile shows more than 20,000 distinct CDR3 sequences, roughly 6.5% of them singletons. The specimen comprised lung tumor tissue, sampled at surgery. These receptors all come from a male donor with early-stage non-small cell lung cancer. Both conserved end residues are part of each CDR3. The D gene is left open where the match is weak. Where a row states a size, it is once, few, many or the class of an expanded clone; other rows omit it.

D | J | size | V | CDR3 | DNA
TRBD2 | TRBJ2-3 | NA | TRBV11-1 | CASSSMGLAGATDTQYF | TGTGCCAGCAGCTCCATGGGACTAGCGGGGGCGACAGATACGCAGTATTTT
NA | TRBJ2-5 | NA | TRBV13 | CASSLLSGGTQYF | TGTGCCAGCAGCTTACTAAGTGGAGGGACCCAGTACTTC
NA | TRBJ2-2 | many | TRBV6-6 | CASSYSSGNTGELFF | TGTGCCAGCAGTTACTCGTCAGGGAACACCGGGGAGCTGTTTTTT
TRBD2 | TRBJ2-3 | many | TRBV7-2 | CASSPWTSIPPHTQYF | TGTGCCAGCAGCCCGTGGACTAGTATTCCCCCTCATACGCAGTATTTT
TRBD1 | TRBJ2-2 | NA | TRBV6-5 | CASSYLGTGTPMGLFF | TGTGCCAGCAGTTACCTCGGGACAGGGACTCCTATGGGGCTGTTTTTT
TRBD1 | TRBJ1-1 | many | TRBV7-2 | CASSSQQGALGTEAFF | TGTGCCAGCAGCAGTCAACAGGGGGCGCTTGGCACTGAAGCTTTCTTT
NA | TRBJ1-2 | many | TRBV6-2/TRBV6-3 | CASSYSDTGTPRSYTF | TGTGCCAGCAGTTACTCGGATACAGGGACCCCGCGCAGCTACACCTTC
TRBD1 | TRBJ2-1 | many | TRBV12-3/TRBV12-4 | CASSFSGGRGYNEQFF | TGTGCCAGCAGTTTCTCAGGGGGCAGGGGTTACAATGAGCAGTTCTTC
TRBD1 | TRBJ2-2 | few | TRBV11-3 | CASSLGQGSTGELFF | TGTGCCAGCAGCTTAGGACAGGGAAGCACCGGGGAGCTGTTTTTT
NA | TRBJ2-1 | many | TRBV7-9 | CASTYTGRSSYNEQFF | TGTGCCAGCACCTATACGGGGCGTAGCTCCTACAATGAGCAGTTCTTC
NA | TRBJ2-1 | many | TRBV20-1 | CSAPDPPVYNEQFF | TGCAGTGCACCAGACCCCCCGGTCTACAATGAGCAGTTCTTC
NA | TRBJ1-1 | few | TRBV12-2 | CASRLEPELVMNTEAFF | TGTGCAAGTCGCTTAGAGCCAGAGCTGGTAATGAACACTGAAGCTTTCTTT
NA | TRBJ2-7 | few | TRBV14 | CASSQGASHLEQYF | TGTGCCAGCAGCCAAGGGGCATCCCATCTCGAGCAGTACTTC
NA | TRBJ2-2 | many | TRBV4-3 | CASSQGPGPGELFF | TGCGCCAGCAGCCAAGGCCCCGGGCCCGGGGAGCTGTTTTTT
NA | TRBJ1-6 | few | TRBV19 | CASMRTDNSPLHF | TGTGCCAGTATGAGGACAGATAATTCACCCCTCCACTTT
NA | TRBJ2-3 | many | TRBV20-1 | CSAKTWGSGTDTQYF | TGCAGTGCTAAGACGTGGGGTTCTGGCACAGATACGCAGTATTTT
NA | TRBJ1-5 | many | TRBV20-1 | CSPQGMVSNQPQHF | TGCAGTCCTCAGGGGATGGTTAGCAATCAGCCCCAGCATTTT
TRBD2 | TRBJ2-3 | few | TRBV14 | CASSQDTASGDTDTQYF | TGTGCCAGCAGCCAAGATACGGCTAGCGGCGACACAGATACGCAGTATTTT
NA | TRBJ2-5 | many | TRBV7-6 | CASSLDAGQQETQYF | TGTGCCAGCAGCTTAGACGCGGGACAGCAAGAGACCCAGTACTTC
TRBD1 | TRBJ1-2 | many | TRBV20-1 | CSARGQGAGYTF | TGCAGTGCTAGGGGACAGGGGGCTGGCTACACCTTC
NA | TRBJ1-5 | few | TRBV6-1 | CASNPGRVSNQPQHF | TGTGCCAGCAATCCTGGCAGGGTTAGCAATCAGCCCCAGCATTTT
NA | TRBJ2-7 | medium-sized | TRBV2 | CASEKASSYEQYF | TGTGCCAGCGAGAAAGCCAGCTCCTACGAGCAGTACTTC
TRBD1 | TRBJ1-6 | many | TRBV3-1 | CASSQGDRMNSPLHF | TGTGCCAGCAGCCAAGGGGACAGGATGAATTCACCCCTCCACTTT
NA | TRBJ2-1 | medium-sized | TRBV6-5 | CASSYLGSNEQFF | TGTGCCAGCAGTTACTTGGGTTCCAATGAGCAGTTCTTC
NA | TRBJ2-2 | many | TRBV12-3/TRBV12-4 | CASNTGGYSGELFF | TGTGCCAGCAACACAGGAGGGTACAGCGGGGAGCTGTTTTTT
NA | TRBJ1-5 | many | TRBV28 | CASSRWGDSNQPQHF | TGTGCCAGCAGTCGGTGGGGGGACAGCAATCAGCCCCAGCATTTT
NA | TRBJ1-6 | many | TRBV28 | CASRLSGSPLHF | TGTGCCAGCAGGCTCAGTGGTTCACCCCTCCACTTT
NA | TRBJ1-5 | few | TRBV27 | CASRLGSQPQHF | TGTGCCAGCAGACTAGGGAGTCAGCCCCAGCATTTT
NA | TRBJ2-6 | many | TRBV7-9 | CASSPQSTVGANVLTF | TGTGCCAGCAGCCCCCAGAGTACGGTTGGGGCCAACGTCCTGACTTTC
NA | TRBJ1-4 | many | TRBV6-5 | CASSYTRGGDEKLFF | TGTGCCAGCAGTTACACCAGGGGCGGAGATGAAAAACTGTTTTTT
TRBD1 | TRBJ2-7 | many | TRBV7-9 | CASSPTPGGSSYEQYF | TGTGCCAGCAGCCCTACCCCAGGGGGTAGCTCCTACGAGCAGTACTTC
TRBD1 | TRBJ1-5 | many | TRBV29-1 | CSVGQGQNQPQHF | TGCAGCGTTGGACAGGGCCAAAATCAGCCCCAGCATTTT
TRBD1 | TRBJ1-5 | many | TRBV5-4 | CASSLQGDEQPQHF | TGTGCCAGCAGCTTACAGGGGGATGAACAGCCCCAGCATTTT
TRBD1 | TRBJ1-6 | NA | TRBV3-1 | CASSQEGQPGQRLRSSYNSPLHF | TGTGCCAGCAGCCAAGAGGGACAACCGGGACAGCGCCTCCGTAGCTCCTATAATTCACCCCTCCACTTT
TRBD2 | TRBJ2-5 | many | TRBV9 | CASSVSGTSGRETQYF | TGTGCCAGCAGCGTGTCTGGGACTAGCGGGAGGGAGACCCAGTACTTC
TRBD2 | TRBJ2-7 | few | TRBV6-2/TRBV6-3 | CASTVGRGTYEQYF | TGTGCCAGCACCGTAGGGCGGGGGACCTACGAGCAGTACTTC
NA | TRBJ2-1 | many | TRBV14 | CASSQRDGSSYNEQFF | TGTGCCAGCAGCCAGAGGGACGGGAGCTCCTACAATGAGCAGTTCTTC
NA | TRBJ1-2 | many | TRBV5-1 | CASSEEGNGYTF | TGCGCCAGCAGTGAGGAAGGGAATGGCTACACCTTC
TRBD1 | TRBJ2-3 | NA | TRBV6-2/TRBV6-3 | CASSSGQGRDTQYF | TGTGCCAGCAGTTCGGGACAGGGGAGAGATACGCAGTATTTT
TRBD2 | TRBJ2-2 | NA | TRBV23-1 | CASSQSAGVNTGELFF | TGCGCCAGCAGTCAATCAGCGGGGGTGAACACCGGGGAGCTGTTTTTT
TRBD1 | TRBJ2-1 | many | TRBV11-3 | CASSATGSGEQFF | TGTGCCAGCAGCGCGACAGGGTCGGGTGAGCAGTTCTTC
NA | TRBJ1-4 | many | TRBV5-4 | CASSVATMGNEKLFF | TGTGCCAGCAGCGTTGCCACCATGGGAAATGAAAAACTGTTTTTT
NA | TRBJ2-3 | many | TRBV7-8 | CASSLERLTGNTQYF | TGTGCCAGCAGCTTAGAACGACTAACCGGCAATACGCAGTATTTT
NA | TRBJ1-6 | few | TRBV12-3/TRBV12-4 | CASSLLTDSPLHF | TGTGCCAGCAGTTTACTTACAGATTCACCCCTCCACTTT
NA | TRBJ1-2 | many | TRBV28 | CASSLKANYGYTF | TGTGCCAGCAGTTTGAAAGCTAACTATGGCTACACCTTC
NA | TRBJ2-6 | NA | TRBV10-3 | CAISIASGANVLTF | TGTGCCATCAGCATAGCCTCTGGGGCCAACGTCCTGACTTTC
NA | TRBJ2-7 | NA | TRBV18 | CASSPGSGEQYF | TGTGCCAGCTCACCAGGCTCGGGCGAGCAGTACTTC
NA | TRBJ2-7 | many | TRBV6-2/TRBV6-3 | CASSYEMGSYYEQYF | TGTGCCAGCAGTTACGAGATGGGATCTTACTACGAGCAGTACTTC
NA | TRBJ2-5 | many | TRBV18 | CASSPLRLETQYF | TGTGCCAGCTCACCGCTTCGTCTGGAGACCCAGTACTTC